The T cell receptor (beta chain) under discussion was sequenced for a study of T cell repertoires in aging, cancer and after chemotherapy. The wider study: Paired samples before and after chemotherapy came from chronic lymphocytic leukemia patients on fludarabine- or bendamustine-based regimens. Whole-study findings and limits: In healthy donors, age-related TCR diversity loss mainly reflected lost richness.

Amplification of TCR beta used genomic DNA extracted from peripheral blood. Turning to this clonotype: Its antigen is not known.

Rearranged V-D-J TRB sequences were amplified with a mixed TRB-A/B primer pool. TCRdb passed the multiplex PCR reads through MiXCR, listing each CDR3 protein once. The sample consists of 790 or so distinct CDR3 sequences, 45% to 70% of them appearing once. Germline V gene sequence: CDR1 GTSNPN, CDR2 SVGIG (reference sequence). The CDR3 covers 13 residues. V was trimmed by 0 bases and J by 4 bases, leaving 8 bases between them. The sample consisted of blood. The chain recombines TRBV30 with TRBJ2-3; D perhaps matches TRBD2 (5 bases). The sequence derives from a human donor with a blood cancer. DNA of the CDR3: TGTGCCTGGAGTGTACGGCGGGCAGATACGCAGTATTTT. Translated, it gives CAWSVRRADTQYF.